In this sample, the clone carrying this TCR beta chain turned up many times. Other DNA sequences in the sample encode the same CDR3. This CDR3 spans 12 amino acids. The germline gives CDR1 SGHRS, CDR2 YFSETQ. Trimming removed 0 bases from V and 2 bases from J, with 3 bases in between. This sample is part of a study of Ad26.COV2.S vaccination and SARS-CoV-2 variants. This table comes from immunoSEQ multiplex PCR, and its TCRdb copy is limited to in-frame clones, with some not included. Among hundreds of thousands of clones listed, about 90% were seen once. Treatment given: over 15 received Ad26.COV2.S at low or high dose, single or two shots; 5 received placebo; per-sample allocation not given. Sampling occurred on day 63 after the first vaccine or placebo injection.

The receptor comes from a person between 18 and 60 years old who received the Ad26.COV2.S COVID-19 vaccine or a placebo. The specimen was peripheral blood, collected in a trial of Ad26.COV2.S vaccine versus placebo. This rearrangement joins TRBV5-1 to TRBJ2-7; D unresolved. CDR3 region: CASSLGTYEQYF. As DNA, the CDR3 is TGCGCCAGCAGCTTGGGAACCTACGAGCAGTACTTC.